The TCR beta chain under discussion was sequenced for a study of Ad26.COV2.S vaccination and SARS-CoV-2 variants. Study results and limitations: Whether participants received vaccine or placebo, their non-spike TCR breadth was similar. Spike-specific TCR breadth ran higher among vaccine recipients than placebo recipients. Assessments of TCR breadth and depth may have underestimated the total T cell responses.

CDR1 LGHDT and CDR2 YNNKEL come from the germline V gene (reference sequence). The V end lost 1 base, the J end lost 2 bases, and 8 bases lay between the germline ends. The CDR3 extends over 14 amino acids. Sequencing used immunoSEQ multiplex PCR; TCRdb keeps in-frame clones, though not all of them. In the table there are about 350,000 clones, about 91% of which are singletons. A remark on this clone: The target antigen is unknown.

The sample in question was peripheral blood, obtained after recovery from COVID-19. The sequence was collected from a human donor who had recovered from COVID-19. The gene calls are TRBV3-1 (or the pseudogene TRBV3-2) and TRBJ2-5; D unresolved. The CDR3 DNA reads as TGTGCCAGCAGCCAAGGTGCAGTACAAGAGACCCAGTACTTC. Its protein is CASSQGAVQETQYF.